This T cell receptor beta chain was recovered during a study of T cells in Graves' hyperthyroidism and ophthalmopathy. TCR beta CDR3 region amplification was performed from RNA transcripts. The HTBI primer set served for first-round RT-PCR of the TCR CDR3. From the multiplex PCR reads, TCRdb called clonotypes with MiXCR, one entry per CDR3 protein. The table includes 410,000 or so distinct CDR3 sequences, roughly 14% detected once. A NOSPECS grade of at least 4, a Clinical Activity Score of at least 3 and duration under 3 months were recorded in ophthalmopathy patients. The study based diagnoses on clinical symptoms, serum thyroxine and TRAb, thyroid ultrasound and orbital computed tomography. The sequenced material came from blood. The sequence derives from a man in his late teens or twenties with Graves' ophthalmopathy.

The CDR3 spells CASSQAREGREQYF. CDR3 sequence (DNA): TGTGCCAGCAGCCAAGCGCGGGAGGGCCGGGAGCAGTACTTC. This sequence joins TRBV4-2 and TRBJ2-7, with 9 bases aligning to TRBD2. The germline V gene has CDR1 LGHNA and CDR2 YNFKEQ. The CDR3 is 14 residues long. The V gene end was trimmed by 1 base and the J gene end by 7 bases; junction bases not matched to a gene: 5.